This is a list of T cell receptor beta chains from one sample in a study of molecular identifiers for immune sequencing clone quantification. One entry per CDR3 protein, called by TCRdb with MiXCR from the PCR reads. The repertoire includes approximately 670,000 distinct CDR3 sequences, nearly 20% of them detected once, and around 0.86% sits in the top ten. The sequenced material came from naive CD8+ T cells from blood, with Jurkat cell RNA spiked in. These receptors were obtained from a human donor in good health. Some libraries in this study had Jurkat cell RNA spiked in. The conserved cysteine and the conserved F or W are not part of the CDR3 here. The D gene is left open where the match is weak.

>NA|TRBV12-3/TRBV12-4
ASSLMGSTYEQY
>TRBD1|TRBV6-6
ASTDRDPNYGYT
>NA|TRBV29-1
SVASNTGELF
>NA|TRBV7-9
ASSGGQYQETQY
>TRBD1|TRBV7-9
ASSITQTGREEKLF
>NA|TRBV7-2
AHLAGAVNSPLH
>NA|TRBV5-4
ASSPLVRGDTQY
>NA|TRBV4-2
ASSPGGGPTGTEAF
>TRBD1|TRBV20-1
SAPKTDRGRYEQY
>TRBD2|TRBV28
ASSPLTSGSLYEQY
>NA|TRBV30
AWSPGFYEQY
>TRBD1|TRBV19
ASSNGQGNNEQF
>NA|TRBV4-3
ASSQGAGPPANTEAF
>NA|TRBV4-1
ASSQVGLGYEQY
>NA|TRBV3-1
ASSQDFGANSYEQY
>NA|TRBV4-1
ASSPGPSSTGELF
>NA|TRBV11-2
ASSARTDTN
>NA|TRBV28
ASSLLLGGNQPQH
>TRBD1|TRBV19
ASSKQGSRYEQY
>NA|TRBV27
ASSSGAYYEQY
>NA|TRBV27
ASSLDSLINYGYT
>TRBD2|TRBV11-2
VSRPRGTSRETQY
>NA|TRBV11-2
ASSPWGDTQY
>NA|TRBV9
ASSVSLGNTEAF
>TRBD1|TRBV28
ASSAGTGISYEQY
>TRBD1|TRBV28
ASRPGQEVSYLH
>TRBD2|TRBV11-2
ASSLVVGGGYNEQF
>NA|TRBV3-1
ASSSTENYEQY
>TRBD1|TRBV6-5
ASSLGQGAGLYGYT
>TRBD1|TRBV7-9
ASRTGTGGKKDTEAF
>TRBD2|TRBV15
ATSRDRRLAGARQETQY
>TRBD2|TRBV19
ASSIRSGGSEQY
>NA|TRBV4-3
ASSQVWQLGGNEKLF
>TRBD2|TRBV29-1
SVEELAGVHEQY
>TRBD2|TRBV11-2
ASSQPGLVYETQY
>TRBD2|TRBV7-9
ASSLVGISGMNNTGELF
>NA|TRBV29-1
SVTTAGSGANVLT
>TRBD2|TRBV24-1
ATSDGLAGYTGELF
>TRBD2|TRBV7-3
ASSPSGGVHEQY
>TRBD2|TRBV7-9
ASSFLAGTQETQY
>NA|TRBV9
ASSVSQGGTEAF
>NA|TRBV7-9
ASSGPPGSADTQY
>TRBD2|TRBV7-9
ASSPRLAEYQETQY
>NA|TRBV20-1
SAAIQGTGNQPRH
>NA|TRBV5-1
ASSLNRSPTYEQY
>TRBD2|TRBV13
ASSWSGDIQY
>NA|TRBV4-3
ASSQDGIGNSYEQY
>NA|TRBV6-2/TRBV6-3
ASRSQGLGEQY
>NA|TRBV4-3
ASSQDRGSQQF
>NA|TRBV6-1
ASSEALLPQENQETQY
>NA|TRBV27
ASSLQTESEAL
>TRBD1|TRBV2
ASRIEGAITEAF
>NA|TRBV20-1
SARDMAAGSSHEQY
>NA|TRBV4-3
ASSQERTGFNYGYT
>TRBD2|TRBV7-2
ASNLGAGEEDTQY
>NA|TRBV4-3
ASSQDASGAMNTEAF